What follows are 18 T cell receptor beta chains derived from one specimen sequenced in a study of neurological immune-mediated disorders. TCRdb re-derived calls from the 5' RACE reads in MiXCR, one entry per CDR3 protein. Of 15,000 to 20,000 distinct CDR3 sequences in the sample, 20% to 25% were seen once. Sequencing was performed on PBMCs. Receptors originate from a man aged 50 to 60 in good health.

This chain connects TRBV18 to TRBJ2-7; D is unresolved. The length of the CDR3 is 14 residues. V was pared by 2 bases and J by 0 bases, with 8 bases between. CDR1 and CDR2 (germline): KGHSH, LQKENI. The CDR3, as DNA: TGTGCCAGCTCACCAGGGCTAAGCTCCTACGAGCAGTACTTC. It translates to CASSPGLSSYEQYF.

This clonotype was counted many times. The chain links TRBV5-1 to TRBJ1-5; D call uncertain. The CDR3 extends over 16 amino acids. CDR1 and CDR2 from the germline V gene are SGHRS and YFSETQ. V was shortened by 0 bases and J by 0 bases, with 10 bases between the two germline ends. Written as DNA, the CDR3 is TGCGCCAGCAGCTTGGGGGTATCGGGTAGCAATCAGCCCCAGCATTTT. It translates to CASSLGVSGSNQPQHF.

This clonotype counts as medium-sized. The chain carries TRBV20-1 and TRBJ1-4; a possible D gene is TRBD1 (5 bases). Germline V gene lookup returns CDR1 DFQATT and CDR2 SNEGSKA (reference sequence). The CDR3 sequence is 14 residues long. Trimming cost V 1 base and J 7 bases, with 13 bases left between them. The CDR3 DNA is TGCAGTGCTAGAGGGACACTCACGGGTGAAAAACTGTTTTTT. Encoded protein: CSARGTLTGEKLFF.

This clonotype occurred a few times. The chain is built from TRBV7-9 and TRBJ2-7; weak D call: TRBD2 (6 bases). CDR3 length equals 15 residues. Germline loops: CDR1 SEHNR, CDR2 FQNEAQ (reference sequence). Trimming removed 4 bases at V and 3 bases at J, with 16 bases between. The CDR3 region has the DNA TGTGCCAGCAGCTGGACGGGGACTGGCTTCTACGAGCAGTACTTC. This gives the protein CASSWTGTGFYEQYF.

This clonotype was counted many times. The rearrangement joins TRBV3-1 to TRBJ2-6; D gene ambiguous. Germline V lookup: CDR1 LGHDT, CDR2 YNNKEL (reference sequence). Trimming shortened V by 0 bases and J by 5 bases, and 17 bases separated the two germline ends. The CDR3 is 18 residues long. The CDR3 DNA follows: TGTGCCAGCAGCCAAGACAGAACTGGGCCCCTAAGGGCCAACGTCCTGACTTTC. Translating it yields CASSQDRTGPLRANVLTF.

This clonotype was observed at least ten times. The chain has TRBV5-1 and TRBJ2-1; 11 bases fit TRBD2. The CDR3 spans 14 residues. From germline, CDR1 is SGHRS and CDR2 YFSETQ. Losses at the gene ends were 3 bases for V and 6 bases for J; bases not matched to a gene: 2. The CDR3: CASSSGTSGNEQFF. In nucleotides, the CDR3 is TGCGCCAGCAGCTCAGGGACTAGCGGCAATGAGCAGTTCTTC.

This clonotype showed up many times. This chain connects TRBV7-2 to TRBJ1-4, with D unresolved. The CDR3 sequence is 14 residues long. V was trimmed by 1 base and J by 4 bases, leaving 7 bases between them. Germline lookup yields CDR1 SGHTA and CDR2 FQGNSA. In DNA, the CDR3 is TGTGCCAGCAGCTTAGGGTCATTTAATGAAAAACTGTTTTTT. Amino acids: CASSLGSFNEKLFF. Using reference TRBV7-2 and TRBJ1-4 for the parts outside the CDR3, the full variable domain is GAGVSQSPSNKVTEKGKDVELRCDPISGHTALYWYRQSLGQGLEFLIYFQGNSAPDKSGLPSDRFSAERTGGSVSTLTIQRTQQEDSAVYLCASSLGSFNEKLFFGSGTQLSVL.

This clonotype qualifies as medium-sized. This chain uses TRBV5-1 with TRBJ2-3; 11 positions match TRBD2. V dropped 3 bases and J dropped 4; count of bases not matched to a gene: 4. The CDR3 consists of 15 residues. Germline values: CDR1 SGHRS, CDR2 YFSETQ. This CDR3 is CASSSGTSGSDTQYF. The CDR3, as DNA: TGCGCCAGCAGCTCCGGGACTAGCGGATCAGATACGCAGTATTTT. The full variable domain, rest sourced from reference TRBV5-1 and TRBJ2-3, is KAGVTQTPRYLIKTRGQQVTLSCSPISGHRSVSWYQQTPGQGLQFLFEYFSETQRNKGNFPGRFSGRQFSNSRSEMNVSTLELGDSALYLCASSSGTSGSDTQYFGPGTRLTVL.

The rearrangement joins TRBV3-1 to TRBJ2-7, with a weak D call TRBD2 (5 bases). The CDR3 runs 15 residues. Trimming stripped 3 bases from V and 0 bases from J, with 12 bases between. Per germline, CDR1 LGHDT and CDR2 YNNKEL (reference sequence). CDR3 DNA: TGTGCCAGCAGCCATTCCGGGGAAGGCTCCTACGAGCAGTACTTC. It specifies CASSHSGEGSYEQYF.

Ten or more counts support this clonotype. The V and J genes are TRBV7-9 and TRBJ1-2; 7 positions agree with TRBD1. The V gene's germline CDR1 is SEHNR and CDR2 FQNEAQ (reference sequence). This CDR3 has 16 residues. V lost 0 bases and J lost 5; bases outside the gene matches: 9. The CDR3: CASSLAQYRGDYGYTF. The CDR3 DNA sequence: TGTGCCAGCAGCTTAGCGCAGTACAGGGGAGATTATGGCTACACCTTC. Using reference TRBV7-9 and TRBJ1-2 for the parts outside the CDR3, the full variable domain is DTGVSQNPRHKITKRGQNVTFRCDPISEHNRLYWYRQTLGQGPEFLTYFQNEAQLEKSRLLSDRFSAERPKGSFSTLEIQRTEQGDSAMYLCASSLAQYRGDYGYTFGSGTRLTVV.

The V gene is TRBV5-1, the J gene TRBJ2-7; 10 positions agree with TRBD2. V gave up 0 bases and J gave up 3 bases; unmatched junction bases: 9. Germline lookup yields CDR1 SGHRS and CDR2 YFSETQ. The CDR3 is 17 residues long. As DNA, the CDR3 is TGCGCCAGCAGCTTGGACGCGCCTAGCGGGGGACGCTACGAGCAGTACTTC. This codes for CASSLDAPSGGRYEQYF. Full variable domain (outside the CDR3, taken from reference TRBV5-1 and TRBJ2-7): KAGVTQTPRYLIKTRGQQVTLSCSPISGHRSVSWYQQTPGQGLQFLFEYFSETQRNKGNFPGRFSGRQFSNSRSEMNVSTLELGDSALYLCASSLDAPSGGRYEQYFGPGTRLTVT.

This clonotype occurred many times. V usage is TRBV4-3 and J usage is TRBJ2-5; D is uncertain. CDR1 LGHNA and CDR2 YSLEER come from the germline V gene. V lost 1 base to trimming and J lost 7 bases, with 16 bases between them. The CDR3 covers 15 residues. CDR3 protein: CASSQGQPPAGTQYF. The CDR3 nucleotides read TGCGCCAGCAGCCAAGGCCAGCCCCCGGCCGGGACCCAGTACTTC.

This clonotype was counted at least ten times. The chain is built from TRBV5-1 and TRBJ1-2; D gene ambiguous. This CDR3 has 14 amino acids. Germline V CDR1 and CDR2: SGHRS, YFSETQ. Trimming removed 4 bases at V and 0 bases at J, with 10 bases between. CDR3 loop: CASSPGNSNYGYTF. The CDR3 DNA is TGCGCCAGCAGCCCGGGGAACTCTAACTATGGCTACACCTTC.

This clonotype occurred many times. The rearrangement links TRBV20-1 to TRBJ2-7; D unclear. The CDR3 loop spans 11 amino acids. V lost 3 bases and J 6 bases, leaving 9 bases between the germline ends. Per the germline V gene, CDR1 is DFQATT and CDR2 is SNEGSKA (reference sequence). The CDR3 spells CSARGSGEQYF. In nucleotides, the CDR3 is TGCAGTGCTAGGGGGTCGGGCGAGCAGTACTTC.

This clonotype showed up many times. CDR3 sequence (DNA): TGTGCCAGCAGCACTCGGACGGGGACCTACGAGCAGTACTTC. The encoded protein is CASSTRTGTYEQYF. The chain joins TRBV7-2 to TRBJ2-7; a possible D gene is TRBD2 (5 bases). The V end was cut by 5 bases, the J end by 2 bases, with 13 bases between. CDR3 size: 14 residues. The germline V gene encodes CDR1 SGHTA and CDR2 FQGNSA.

By sample share, this clonotype is medium-sized. This chain joins TRBV20-1 and TRBJ2-3; weak D call: TRBD1 (5 bases). Germline CDR1 and CDR2: DFQATT and SNEGSKA (reference sequence). V lost 6 bases, J lost 1 base, and 17 bases lay in between. The CDR3 spans 15 residues. The DNA of the CDR3 is TGCAGTGCCACGGCAGGGAATACTGGCACAGATACGCAGTATTTT. Protein product: CSATAGNTGTDTQYF.

This clonotype was observed at least ten times. The J gene is TRBJ1-1, the V gene TRBV5-1; D uncertain. V lost 4 bases and J 5 bases, leaving 18 bases between the germline ends. CDR1 SGHRS and CDR2 YFSETQ come from the germline V gene. The CDR3 runs to 15 residues. The CDR3 sequence: CASSPEASMGTEAFF. DNA of the CDR3: TGCGCCAGCAGCCCGGAGGCCAGCATGGGGACTGAAGCTTTCTTT.

This clonotype came up many times. The chain employs TRBV20-1 and TRBJ2-7; no clear D gene. The CDR3 sequence is 13 residues long. V gave up 2 bases and J gave up 5 bases, with 13 bases separating them. CDR1 is DFQATT and CDR2 is SNEGSKA in the germline V gene (reference sequence). CDR3 residues: CSARYGFGDEQYF. The CDR3 DNA reads TGCAGTGCTAGATATGGTTTTGGGGACGAGCAGTACTTC.